These 15 T cell receptor beta chains were all obtained from the same sample, sequenced in a study of blood T cells in healthy people across ages. Primers used in a second PCR of about 7 to 12 cycles were a sample-barcoded 5' primer and a J-beta primer mix. Via MiXCR, TCRdb re-called the 5' RACE reads, giving one row per CDR3 protein. The data contain 500,000 to 550,000 distinct CDR3 sequences, about 24% of them singletons. A further study also used this sample, focusing on T cells of mothers and their children.

Sequenced material: blood. The receptor source for this set is a boy between 10 and 17 years old in good health.

This clonotype turned up a few times. V gene TRBV5-1 combines with J gene TRBJ2-5, with 8 bases that match TRBD1. The V gene end was trimmed by 4 bases and the J gene end by 3 bases; junction bases not matched to a gene: 5. The CDR3 is 14 amino acids. CDR1 SGHRS and CDR2 YFSETQ come from the germline V gene. CDR3 nucleotide sequence: TGCGCCAGCAGCCCCCGACAGGGGAAAGAGACCCAGTACTTC. This sequence encodes CASSPRQGKETQYF.

V is TRBV7-3 and J is TRBJ2-5, with D hard to call. The end of the DNA aligns better with TRBJ2-1, so the J call may be wrong. The CDR3 extends over 15 amino acids. Germline V gene data show CDR1 as SGHTA and CDR2 as FQGTGA. The CDR3 DNA sequence: TGTGCCAGCAGTCACATGCCCTCCGCATACAATGAGCAGTTCTTC. Its protein product is CASSHMPSAYNEQFF.

V usage is TRBV27 and J usage is TRBJ2-3; 9 nucleotides line up with TRBD1. Losses at the gene ends were 5 bases for V and 5 bases for J; bases not matched to a gene: 5. CDR1 and CDR2 (germline): MNHEY, SMNVEV (reference sequence). The CDR3 is made up of 14 amino acids. CDR3 loop: CASSVQGAEDTQYF. The CDR3 DNA reads as TGTGCCAGCAGTGTACAGGGGGCGGAAGATACGCAGTATTTT.

This clonotype has a handful of counts. The chain uses TRBV12-3 or TRBV12-4 and TRBJ2-1; unclear D gene. The V and J ends lost 11 bases and 9 bases respectively, with 17 bases between them. The CDR3 has 12 residues. The DNA for the CDR3 is TGTGCCCGCGGACCAACATCGGCTGAGCAGTTCTTC. Its translation is CARGPTSAEQFF.

A few counts support this clonotype. The chain combines TRBV14 with TRBJ2-1, with D unresolved. The CDR3 spans 15 residues. Trimming shortened V by 6 bases and J by 2 bases, and 14 bases separated the two germline ends. Germline lookup yields CDR1 SGHDN and CDR2 FVKESK. The DNA of the CDR3 is TGTGCCAGCAGTCCGAGTAGCCTACCCTACAATGAGCAGTTCTTC. Translating it yields CASSPSSLPYNEQFF. The entire variable domain, with the rest obtained from reference TRBV14 and TRBJ2-1, is as follows: EAGVTQFPSHSVIEKGQTVTLRCDPISGHDNLYWYRRVMGKEIKFLLHFVKESKQDESGMPNNRFLAERTGGTYSTLKVQPAELEDSGVYFCASSPSSLPYNEQFFGPGTRLTVL.

The rearrangement joins TRBV13 to TRBJ1-2, with D maybe TRBD1 (5 bases). The CDR3 has 14 amino acids. Germline lookup yields CDR1 PRHDT and CDR2 FYEKMQ (reference sequence). Trimming pared 5 bases from V and 5 bases from J, leaving 15 bases between. This CDR3 reads CASSDGTATYGYTF. DNA for the CDR3: TGTGCCAGCAGCGACGGGACTGCAACTTATGGCTACACCTTC. The complete variable domain, with remaining parts taken from reference TRBV13 and TRBJ1-2, reads AAGVIQSPRHLIKEKRETATLKCYPIPRHDTVYWYQQGPGQDPQFLISFYEKMQSDKGSIPDRFSAQQFSDYHSELNMSSLELGDSALYFCASSDGTATYGYTFGSGTRLTVV.

The table lists this clonotype with a few counts. The V and J genes are TRBV4-3 and TRBJ2-5, with D unresolved. CDR3 size: 13 residues. V lost 4 bases to trimming and J lost 7 bases, with 13 bases between them. Germline-derived CDR1 and CDR2 are LGHNA and YSLEER. The CDR3 here is CASSRDRTATQYF. DNA of the CDR3: TGCGCCAGCAGCCGAGATCGCACGGCGACCCAGTACTTC.

This clonotype occurred a few times. CDR3 loop: CSVARGLAEPYNEQFF. The CDR3 coding sequence is TGCAGCGTTGCCCGTGGACTAGCGGAGCCCTACAATGAGCAGTTCTTC. The chain employs TRBV29-1 and TRBJ2-1, with 10 bases that match TRBD2. V shed 4 bases, J shed 2 bases, and the junction held 8 bases outside the gene matches. Germline values: CDR1 SQVTM, CDR2 ANQGSEA. The CDR3 contains 16 residues.

Only a few counts were recorded for this clonotype. The gene calls are TRBV20-1 and TRBJ1-5, with D possibly being TRBD1 (5 bases). Germline CDR1 DFQATT, CDR2 SNEGSKA (reference sequence). The CDR3 is 15 residues long. The V end was cut by 0 bases, the J end by 1 base, with 10 bases between. CDR3 bases: TGCAGTGCTAGAGAATCGGGGGTGAGCAATCAGCCCCAGCATTTT. Its translation is CSARESGVSNQPQHF.

This clonotype was seen a single time. CDR3 nucleotides: TGCAGTGCTAGAGGTTTTTGGCGGCAGGGGCTCCAAGAGACCCAGTACTTC. It is translated as CSARGFWRQGLQETQYF. V and J are TRBV20-1 and TRBJ2-5; weak D call: TRBD1 (6 bases). CDR3 length: 17 amino acids. The germline V gene has CDR1 DFQATT and CDR2 SNEGSKA (reference sequence). The ends were cut back, 1 base at V and 1 base at J, with 19 bases in the middle.

This clonotype showed up just a few times. Sequence at one end of the junction differs from germline and may be a read error. The V gene is TRBV10-3, the J gene TRBJ1-1; 7 positions match TRBD1. CDR3 length: 13 amino acids. CDR1 is ENHRY, CDR2 SYGVKD, per germline. CDR3 amino acids: CATEGQQNTEAFF. The DNA of the CDR3 is TGCGCCACGGAGGGACAGCAGAACACTGAAGCTTTCTTT.

The chain recombines TRBV3-1 with TRBJ2-5, with D perhaps TRBD2 (6 bases). This CDR3 region has 15 residues. CDR1 LGHDT and CDR2 YNNKEL come from the germline V gene (reference sequence). Trimming removed 6 bases at V and 4 bases at J, with 18 bases between. The CDR3 sequence: CASSGFGLGGETQYF. The CDR3 DNA follows: TGTGCCAGCAGTGGGTTTGGACTGGGGGGAGAGACCCAGTACTTC.

The sample holds a few counts of this clonotype. This chain joins TRBV27 and TRBJ2-7; 7 nucleotides match TRBD1. CDR1 is MNHEY, CDR2 SMNVEV, per germline (reference sequence). J was trimmed by 4 bases and V by 3 bases; bases with no gene match: 6. CDR3 length: 14 amino acids. The CDR3 is CASSFPDRVYEQYF. In DNA, the CDR3 is TGTGCCAGCAGTTTCCCAGACAGGGTTTACGAGCAGTACTTC.

This clonotype was counted at least ten times. J is TRBJ1-2 and V is TRBV20-1, with D possibly matching TRBD1 (5 bases). V dropped 5 bases and J dropped 0 bases, with 13 bases sitting between them. The CDR3 runs 14 residues. From germline, CDR1 is DFQATT and CDR2 SNEGSKA (reference sequence). Here the CDR3 reads CSAHTGISNYGYTF. Here the CDR3 DNA reads TGCAGTGCTCATACAGGAATTTCTAACTATGGCTACACCTTC.

The chain employs TRBV28 and TRBJ2-1, with TRBD2 matching 10 bases. The CDR3 is made up of 15 amino acids. Germline CDR1 and CDR2: MDHEN and SYDVKM. The junction had 4 bases not matched to a gene; V was cut back by 7 bases and J by 1 base. The CDR3 DNA reads as TGTGCCAGCAACTTACTAGCGGGATCCTACAATGAGCAGTTCTTC. The encoded protein is CASNLLAGSYNEQFF.